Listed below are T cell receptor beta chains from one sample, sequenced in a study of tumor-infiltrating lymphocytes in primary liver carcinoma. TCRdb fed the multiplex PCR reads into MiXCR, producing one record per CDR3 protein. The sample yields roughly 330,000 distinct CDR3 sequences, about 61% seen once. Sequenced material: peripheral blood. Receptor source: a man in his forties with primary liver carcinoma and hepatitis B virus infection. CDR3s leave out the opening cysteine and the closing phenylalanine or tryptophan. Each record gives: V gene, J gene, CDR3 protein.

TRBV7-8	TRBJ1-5	TSSPMSGGQQPQH
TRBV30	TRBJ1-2	AWSRSGDGYGYT
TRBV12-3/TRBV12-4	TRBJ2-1	ASSPPGDDQF
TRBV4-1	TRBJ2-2	TSSRAGTSGSSNTGELF
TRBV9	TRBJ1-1	ASSEGGDTEAF
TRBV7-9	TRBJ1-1	ASSLRRSNTEAF
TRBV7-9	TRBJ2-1	ASSAQSEQF
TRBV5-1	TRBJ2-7	ASSLLSGRSYEQY
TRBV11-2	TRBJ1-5	ASSQRVPDSGGNQPQH
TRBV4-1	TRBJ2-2	ASSLKIGGLAESTGELF
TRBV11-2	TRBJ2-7	VNSLTTGVAYEQY
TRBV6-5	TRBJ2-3	ASSLLAGETDTQY
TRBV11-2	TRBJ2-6	ASSPGTIDASGANVLA
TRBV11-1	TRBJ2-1	ANSLDREGNGQF
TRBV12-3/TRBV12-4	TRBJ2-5	ASSVGQGIGTQY
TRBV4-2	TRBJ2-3	ASSQDPSLGDTQY
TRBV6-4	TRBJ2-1	ASRDRAYNEQI
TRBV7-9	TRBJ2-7	ASSSGLGSSEQY
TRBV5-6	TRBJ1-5	ASSLGAQPRH
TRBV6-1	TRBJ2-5	ASSGASGASFETQY
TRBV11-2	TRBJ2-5	ASTVSWIRETQY
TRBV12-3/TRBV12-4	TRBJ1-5	ASSRQQGQPQH